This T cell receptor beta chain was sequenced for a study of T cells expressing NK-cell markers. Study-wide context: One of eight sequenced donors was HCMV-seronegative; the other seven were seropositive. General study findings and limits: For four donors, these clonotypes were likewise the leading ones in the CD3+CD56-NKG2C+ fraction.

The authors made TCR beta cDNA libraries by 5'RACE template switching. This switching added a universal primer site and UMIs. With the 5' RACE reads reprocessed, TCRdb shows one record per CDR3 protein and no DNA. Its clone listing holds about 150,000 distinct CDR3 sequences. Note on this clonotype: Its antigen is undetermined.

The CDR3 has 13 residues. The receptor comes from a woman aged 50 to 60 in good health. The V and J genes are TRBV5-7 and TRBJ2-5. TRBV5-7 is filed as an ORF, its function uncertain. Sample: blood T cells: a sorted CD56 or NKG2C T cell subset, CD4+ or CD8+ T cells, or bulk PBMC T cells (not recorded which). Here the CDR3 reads CASSLPREKTQYF.